What follows describes a single TCR beta chain. Researchers prepared the TCRbeta library using unique molecular identifiers, the study reports. Using its own MiXCR run on the PCR reads, TCRdb lists one record per CDR3 protein. This table holds hundreds of thousands of distinct CDR3 sequences, 16% found once. This specimen comes from a study of T-cell reconstitution after alpha-beta-depleted transplantation in children. CDR3 length: 15 amino acids. The sequence came from a human donor who donated a stem cell graft to a child with acute myeloid leukemia. The sample was PBMCs from the stem cell graft donor, taken from the stem cell graft. The chain carries TRBV21-1 and TRBJ1-2. TRBV21-1 is a pseudogene locus. CDR3 residues: CASSKEAGFDYGYTF. The CDR3 DNA is TGTGCCAGCAGCAAAGAGGCGGGCTTCGACTATGGCTACACCTTC.